Shown below are 23 T cell receptor beta chains from a single sample sequenced in a study of blood T cell repertoires in COVID-19. Profiling relied on immunoSEQ multiplex PCR, and the TCRdb table lists in-frame clones only, not all of them. The repertoire holds more than 65,000 clones, with 65% to 85% as singletons. Input material: peripheral blood. The receptors come from a man in his forties or fifties with active COVID-19.

The chain combines TRBV7-9 with TRBJ1-2; tentatively, D is TRBD1 (6 bases). V was trimmed by 3 bases and J by 2 bases, leaving 7 bases between them. Per germline, CDR1 SEHNR and CDR2 FQNEAQ (reference sequence). The CDR3 has 13 residues. The CDR3 sequence: CASSLGHNYGYTF. The CDR3 coding sequence is TGTGCCAGCAGCTTGGGACACAACTATGGCTACACCTTC.

V and J are TRBV2 and TRBJ1-2; weak D call: TRBD1 (5 bases). Deletions cut 1 base from V and 4 bases from J, with 7 bases between. The germline gives CDR1 SNHLY, CDR2 FYNNEI. The CDR3 extends over 13 amino acids. In nucleotides, the CDR3 is TGTGCCAGCAGTGAAGGACAGATCTATGGCTACACCTTC. Protein: CASSEGQIYGYTF.

This clone has just a few counts. This sequence joins TRBV5-1 and TRBJ2-3, with 9 bases that match TRBD1. This CDR3 spans 14 amino acids. With 4 bases clipped from V and 5 bases from J, the junction kept 5 bases outside the gene matches. CDR1 and CDR2 (germline): SGHRS, YFSETQ. CDR3 in amino acids: CASSLGTGRDTQYF. Written as DNA, the CDR3 is TGCGCCAGCAGCCTCGGGACAGGGAGAGATACGCAGTATTTT. Filled out from reference TRBV5-1 and TRBJ2-3, the complete variable domain reads KAGVTQTPRYLIKTRGQQVTLSCSPISGHRSVSWYQQTPGQGLQFLFEYFSETQRNKGNFPGRFSGRQFSNSRSEMNVSTLELGDSALYLCASSLGTGRDTQYFGPGTRLTVL.

The chain couples TRBV9 to TRBJ1-2; D is ambiguous. The CDR3 loop spans 16 amino acids. V shed 7 bases and J shed 8 bases, with 27 bases lying between them. Germline V CDR1 and CDR2: SGDLS, YYNGEE. For the CDR3, the DNA is TGTGCCAGCTCTAAAGAGGCCTTTTCCCCCCCCTCCGGCTACACCTTC. Translation gives CASSKEAFSPPSGYTF. Full variable domain (rest looked up from reference TRBV9 and TRBJ1-2): DSGVTQTPKHLITATGQRVTLRCSPRSGDLSVYWYQQSLDQGLQFLIQYYNGEERAKGNILERFSAQQFPDLHSELNLSSLELGDSALYFCASSKEAFSPPSGYTFGSGTRLTVV.

This chain joins TRBV7-2 and TRBJ1-2; a weak D match, TRBD1 (5 bases). Between the trimmed V and J ends, which lost 1 base and 8 bases, there was a span of 11 bases. Germline V CDR1 and CDR2: SGHTA, FQGNSA. This CDR3 contains 13 residues. As DNA, the CDR3 is TGTGCCAGCAGCTTAGAGGGGCGCCGGGGCTACACCTTC. Protein product: CASSLEGRRGYTF.

The rearrangement uses TRBV5-1 and TRBJ1-1, with a weak D call TRBD1 (6 bases). V lost 7 bases, J lost 0 bases, and 10 bases lay in between. CDR1 SGHRS and CDR2 YFSETQ come from the germline V gene. The CDR3 consists of 13 residues. As DNA, the CDR3 is TGCGCCAGCTCAGAGGGGGTGAACACTGAAGCTTTCTTT. Encoded protein: CASSEGVNTEAFF.

The chain employs TRBV2 and TRBJ2-1; weak D call: TRBD1 (6 bases). Germline lookup yields CDR1 SNHLY and CDR2 FYNNEI. Between the trimmed V and J ends, which lost 4 bases and 6 bases, there was a span of 10 bases. This CDR3 comprises 13 residues. DNA of the CDR3: TGTGCCAGCAGTGGAACAGGGTTCAATGAGCAGTTCTTC. Translated: CASSGTGFNEQFF.

The chain couples TRBV29-1 to TRBJ1-2; D uncertain. There are 13 residues in the CDR3. Germline loops: CDR1 SQVTM, CDR2 ANQGSEA. V was trimmed by 0 bases and J by 7 bases, leaving 12 bases between them. CDR3 sequence (DNA): TGCAGCGTTGAAGATGTCCGGGAGGGTGGCTACACCTTC. Translating it yields CSVEDVREGGYTF.

V usage is TRBV6-4 and J usage is TRBJ2-2, with 8 bases aligning to TRBD1. CDR3 length equals 16 residues. With V trimmed by 5 bases and J by 4 bases, 9 bases remained unmatched. Germline-derived CDR1 and CDR2 are MRHNA and SNTAGT. The CDR3 DNA reads TGTGCCAGCAGTAAAACAGGGGGAGAGATCACCGGGGAGCTGTTTTTT. This encodes CASSKTGGEITGELFF.

In its sample, this clone was seen once. The CDR3 DNA follows: TGTGCCAGCAGTGAAGTTAGAGATACGCAGTATTTT. It translates to CASSEVRDTQYF. The chain has TRBV6-1 and TRBJ2-3; no definite D call. V lost 1 base and J lost 5, with 4 bases in between. Germline V gives CDR1 MNHNS, CDR2 SASEGT. The CDR3 runs to 12 residues.

The chain employs TRBV28 and TRBJ2-5; 10 bases are shared with TRBD1. CDR1 and CDR2 from the germline V gene are MDHEN and SYDVKM. Trimming removed 0 bases from V and 5 bases from J; junction bases left unmatched: 9. There are 17 residues in the CDR3. The CDR3 DNA reads TGTGCCAGCAGTTTATGGCTCTCCGGGACAGGGGTGGAGACCCAGTACTTC. It codes for CASSLWLSGTGVETQYF.

The chain is built from TRBV5-5 and TRBJ1-1; perhaps TRBD1 as D (6 bases). V lost 1 base and J 3 bases, leaving 10 bases between the germline ends. This CDR3 is 14 amino acids long. Germline CDR1 and CDR2: SGHKS and YYEKEE (reference sequence). CDR3 region: CASSLQAGDTEAFF. In DNA, the CDR3 is TGTGCCAGCAGCTTGCAGGCAGGGGACACTGAAGCTTTCTTT.

The chain links TRBV5-1 to TRBJ2-5; D unclear. The CDR3 totals 13 residues. CDR1 and CDR2 (germline): SGHRS, YFSETQ. V lost 1 base and J lost 5, with 9 bases in between. CDR3 in DNA: TGCGCCAGCAGCTTGTCCTTGGGCGAGACCCAGTACTTC. Translated: CASSLSLGETQYF.

V usage is TRBV11-1 and J usage is TRBJ2-7; unclear D gene. In germline, CDR1 is SGHAT, CDR2 FQDESV (reference sequence). The CDR3 is made up of 15 amino acids. Trimming shortened V by 5 bases and J by 9 bases, and 23 bases separated the two germline ends. For the CDR3, the DNA is TGTGCCAGCAGCCCCGAGTCAGGCCAGGATGTGGGGCAGTACTTC. Translated, it gives CASSPESGQDVGQYF.

The V and J genes are TRBV30 and TRBJ1-1; the match to TRBD1 covers 7 bases. Germline trimming cut 3 bases from V and 4 bases from J; bases unmatched to any gene: 5. CDR3 length equals 13 residues. CDR1 is GTSNPN and CDR2 is SVGIG in the germline V gene (reference sequence). In nucleotides, the CDR3 is TGTGCCTGGAGGGGCAGGGGGGCCACTGAAGCTTTCTTT. Residues: CAWRGRGATEAFF.

This clone occurred once. The V call is TRBV5-1, the J call TRBJ2-1, with 8 nucleotides matching TRBD2. Per germline, CDR1 SGHRS and CDR2 YFSETQ. J lost 1 base, V lost 4 bases, and 10 bases had no gene match. This CDR3 comprises 17 residues. The CDR3 loop is CASSTTGPGGSYNEQFF. DNA of the CDR3: TGCGCCAGCAGCACCACAGGGCCGGGAGGGTCCTACAATGAGCAGTTCTTC.

The rearrangement links TRBV6-5 to TRBJ2-1, with TRBD1 matching 7 bases. J gave up 5 bases and V 6 bases, and 7 bases lay outside the gene matches. Germline V lookup: CDR1 MNHEY, CDR2 SVGAGI. The CDR3 contains 14 residues. This CDR3 is CASSHGQDDNEQFF. Written as DNA, the CDR3 is TGTGCCAGCAGCCATGGACAGGATGACAATGAGCAGTTCTTC.

J is TRBJ2-5 and V is TRBV5-1, with a tentative D call TRBD2 (6 bases). This CDR3 has 12 residues. V was pared by 2 bases and J by 9 bases, with 11 bases between. Germline values: CDR1 SGHRS, CDR2 YFSETQ. The CDR3 coding sequence is TGCGCCAGCAGCTTAAGCGCGGGACCCCAGTACTTC. Translated, it gives CASSLSAGPQYF.

The chain has TRBV10-1 and TRBJ2-7, with D unresolved. Germline CDR1 WNHNN, CDR2 SYGVQD (reference sequence). The length of the CDR3 is 13 residues. With 5 bases removed from V and 1 base from J, the gap between germline ends came to 9 bases. The DNA for the CDR3 is TGCGCCAGCAGTTCCTCCGGTTCCTACGAGCAGTACTTC. Translated, it gives CASSSSGSYEQYF.

The chain links TRBV6-4 to TRBJ2-3, with 9 bases that match TRBD2. After removal of 6 bases from V and 3 bases from J, the junction contained 4 bases not matched to a gene. The germline gives CDR1 MRHNA, CDR2 SNTAGT. The CDR3 contains 14 residues. The CDR3 sequence: CASSDGLATDTQYF. Written as DNA, the CDR3 is TGTGCCAGCAGCGACGGACTAGCGACAGATACGCAGTATTTT.

The V gene is TRBV25-1, the J gene TRBJ2-7; the match to TRBD1 covers 7 bases. CDR3 length equals 16 residues. The germline gives CDR1 MGHDK, CDR2 SYGVNS. With 3 bases clipped from V and 1 base from J, the junction kept 9 bases outside the gene matches. CDR3 sequence reads: CASSDPRQGRSYEQYF. CDR3 bases: TGTGCCAGCAGTGACCCCCGACAGGGCCGGTCCTACGAGCAGTACTTC.

In its sample, this clone was seen once. CDR3 in amino acids: CASCLGGAYGYTF. CDR3 coding DNA: TGTGCCAGCTGTCTGGGAGGAGCCTATGGCTACACCTTC. This chain uses TRBV28 with TRBJ1-2; D is unresolved. Trimming took off 8 bases at V and 4 bases at J, with 14 bases between the two ends. Germline CDR1 reads MDHEN; CDR2 reads SYDVKM. The CDR3 has 13 residues.

This chain joins TRBV4-3 and TRBJ2-7; a possible D gene is TRBD2 (6 bases). The CDR3 is 18 residues long. In germline, CDR1 is LGHNA, CDR2 YSLEER. The V end was cut by 0 bases, the J end by 0 bases, with 18 bases between. The DNA for the CDR3 is TGCGCCAGCAGCCAAGATATTAAGCTAGCGATCAGCTCCTACGAGCAGTACTTC. Encoded protein: CASSQDIKLAISSYEQYF.